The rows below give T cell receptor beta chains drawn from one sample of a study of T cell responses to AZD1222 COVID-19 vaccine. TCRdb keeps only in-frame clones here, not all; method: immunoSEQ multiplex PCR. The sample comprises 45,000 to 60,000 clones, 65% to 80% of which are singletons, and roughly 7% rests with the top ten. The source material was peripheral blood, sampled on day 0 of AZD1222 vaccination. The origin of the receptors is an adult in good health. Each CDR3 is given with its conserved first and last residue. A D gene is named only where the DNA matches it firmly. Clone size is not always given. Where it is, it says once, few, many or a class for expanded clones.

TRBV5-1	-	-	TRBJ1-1	CASSLGPGLNTEAFF	TGCGCCAGCAGCTTGGGCCCAGGTTTGAACACTGAAGCTTTCTTT
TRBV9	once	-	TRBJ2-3	CASSVSRTDTQYF	TGTGCCAGCAGCGTAAGTCGCACAGATACGCAGTATTTT
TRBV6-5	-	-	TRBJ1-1	CASRATENTEAFF	TGTGCCAGCAGGGCGACAGAGAACACTGAAGCTTTCTTT
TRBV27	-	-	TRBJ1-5	CASSFLGSGGPQPQHF	TGTGCCAGCAGCTTCCTCGGGTCGGGGGGACCTCAGCCCCAGCATTTT
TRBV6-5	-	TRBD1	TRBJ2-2	CASRSGQSGSGELFF	TGTGCCAGCAGATCGGGACAGTCGGGGTCCGGGGAGCTGTTTTTT
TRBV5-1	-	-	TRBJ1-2	CASSLGAGGDGYTF	TGCGCCAGCAGCTTAGGGGCAGGAGGTGATGGCTACACCTTC
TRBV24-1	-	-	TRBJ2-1	CATSDWEPSSYNEQFF	TGTGCCACCAGTGATTGGGAGCCTAGCTCCTACAATGAGCAGTTCTTC
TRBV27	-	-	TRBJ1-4	CASGLVGDREKLFF	TGTGCCAGCGGTTTGGTCGGGGATCGGGAAAAACTGTTTTTT
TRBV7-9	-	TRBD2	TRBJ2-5	CASSWGASGSQETQYF	TGTGCCAGCAGCTGGGGGGCTAGCGGGTCTCAAGAGACCCAGTACTTC
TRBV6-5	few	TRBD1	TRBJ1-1	CASQTTGGATEAFF	TGTGCCAGCCAAACGACAGGGGGCGCAACTGAAGCTTTCTTT